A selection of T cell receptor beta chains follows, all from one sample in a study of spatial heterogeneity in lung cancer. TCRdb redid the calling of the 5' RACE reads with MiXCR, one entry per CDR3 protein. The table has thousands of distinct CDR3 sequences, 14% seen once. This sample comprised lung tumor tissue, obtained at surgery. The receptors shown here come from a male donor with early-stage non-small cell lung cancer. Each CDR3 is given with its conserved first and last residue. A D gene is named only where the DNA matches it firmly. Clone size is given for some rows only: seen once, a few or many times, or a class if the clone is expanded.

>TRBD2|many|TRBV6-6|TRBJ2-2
TGTGCCAGCAGTTACTCGAATCCAGCGGGAGACCACACCGGGGAGCTGTTTTTT
CASSYSNPAGDHTGELFF
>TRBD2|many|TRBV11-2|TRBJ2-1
TGTGCCAGCAGCTCCTTAGCGGGAGGCCGGAATGAGCAGTTCTTC
CASSSLAGGRNEQFF
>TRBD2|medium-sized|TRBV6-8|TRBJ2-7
TGTGCCAGCAGTTACTGCAGCGGGAGGGCCCCACTTTGGTCCTACGAGCAGTACTTC
CASSYCSGRAPLWSYEQYF
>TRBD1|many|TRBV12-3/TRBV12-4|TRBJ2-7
TGTGCCAGCAGACAGGGGGCGGACGAGCAGTACTTC
CASRQGADEQYF
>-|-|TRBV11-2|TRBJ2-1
TGTGCCAGCAGCTATACAGAATTGGACTACTATGAGCAGTTCTTC
CASSYTELDYYEQFF
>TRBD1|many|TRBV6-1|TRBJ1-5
TGTGCCAGCAGTGAAGAAGAGACCAGACAGGGAAATCAGCCCCAGCATTTT
CASSEEETRQGNQPQHF
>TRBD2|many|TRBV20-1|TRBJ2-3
TGCAGTGCTAGGGAGGCGGCTAGCGGGAGGGTTAGCACAGATACGCAGTATTTT
CSAREAASGRVSTDTQYF
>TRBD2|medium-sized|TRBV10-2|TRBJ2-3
TGCGCCAGCAGTGAGTCGACTAGCGATAGCACAGATACGCAGTATTTT
CASSESTSDSTDTQYF
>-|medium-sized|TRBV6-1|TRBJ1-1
TGTGCCAGCAGTGAAGACTTCCTGAACACTGAAGCTTTCTTT
CASSEDFLNTEAFF
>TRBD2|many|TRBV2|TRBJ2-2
TGTGCCAGCAGGGCCCGGGGGGGAACCGGGGAGCTGTTTTTT
CASRARGGTGELFF
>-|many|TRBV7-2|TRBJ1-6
TGTGGGTGCTCCCGAAGTAATAATTCACCCCTCCACTTT
CGCSRSNNSPLHF
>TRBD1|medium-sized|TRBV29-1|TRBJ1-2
TGCAGCGTTGAATTAATGACCCCCGGGACAGGAGTCTATGGCTACACCTTC
CSVELMTPGTGVYGYTF
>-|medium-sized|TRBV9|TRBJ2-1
TGTGCCAGCAGCCGACAGACGGAGTCCTACAATGAGCAGTTCTTC
CASSRQTESYNEQFF
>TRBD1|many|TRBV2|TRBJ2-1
TGTGCCAGCACCTTTCCGGGACAGTACAATGAGCAGTTCTTC
CASTFPGQYNEQFF
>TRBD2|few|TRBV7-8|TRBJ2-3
TGTGCCAGCAGCTCCTGGACTAGCGGGAGTAGCACAGATACGCAGTATTTT
CASSSWTSGSSTDTQYF
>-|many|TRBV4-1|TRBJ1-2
TGCGCCAGCAGCCAAGATCTTGGGGGGAACTATGGCTACACCTTC
CASSQDLGGNYGYTF
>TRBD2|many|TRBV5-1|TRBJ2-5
TGCGCCAGCAGCCGGAACCTAGCGGGAGGGCAAGAGACCCAGTACTTC
CASSRNLAGGQETQYF
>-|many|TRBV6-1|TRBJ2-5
TGTGCCAGCAGTGATGGCAGGGGACTCATCGAGACCCAGTACTTC
CASSDGRGLIETQYF
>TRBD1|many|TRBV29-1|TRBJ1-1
TGCAGCGTTCGGACAGGGGCGTTGACTGAAGCTTTCTTT
CSVRTGALTEAFF
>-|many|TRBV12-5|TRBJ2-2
TGTGCTAGTGGTTTGGACCCGGGATACACCGGGGAGCTGTTTTTT
CASGLDPGYTGELFF
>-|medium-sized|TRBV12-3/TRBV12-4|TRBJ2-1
TGTGCCAGCACCCCGGAGGGGGAGCGAACCAATGAGCAGTTCTTC
CASTPEGERTNEQFF
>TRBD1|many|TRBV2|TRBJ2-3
TGTGCCAGCAGGGTCATTCAGGGGACAGCAGATACGCAGTATTTT
CASRVIQGTADTQYF
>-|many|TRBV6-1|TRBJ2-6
TGTGCCAGCAGTGAAGGGGACTCTGGGGCCAACGTCCTGACTTTC
CASSEGDSGANVLTF
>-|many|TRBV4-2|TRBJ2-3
TGTGCCAGCAGCCGACCCTTGGAAAGCCACACAGATACGCAGTATTTT
CASSRPLESHTDTQYF
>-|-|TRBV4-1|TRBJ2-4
TGCGCCAGCAGCCAAGAGTCTACAGGGCGGGGCATTCAGTACTTC
CASSQESTGRGIQYF
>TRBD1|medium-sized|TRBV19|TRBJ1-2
TGTGCCAGTAGTTCTCGGACAGGGGGCTATGGCTACACCTTC
CASSSRTGGYGYTF
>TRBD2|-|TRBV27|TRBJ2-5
TGTGCCAGCAGTTTGACTAGCGGGGCGCAAGAGACCCAGTACTTC
CASSLTSGAQETQYF
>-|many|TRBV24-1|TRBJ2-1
TGTGCCACCAGTGATTCCCAGGACTACTACAATGAGCAGTTCTTC
CATSDSQDYYNEQFF